These 27 T cell receptor beta chains were sequenced from one sample in a study of T-cell reconstitution after alpha-beta-depleted transplantation in children. It was with unique molecular identifiers that the TCRbeta library was prepared. TCRdb called the PCR reads again in MiXCR, with one record for every CDR3 protein. The repertoire holds approximately 210,000 distinct CDR3 sequences, with 13% to 15% as singletons. The sample consisted of PBMCs from the stem cell graft donor, taken from the stem cell graft. The receptors stem from a human donor who donated a stem cell graft to a child with acute lymphoblastic leukemia.

J is TRBJ2-1 and V is TRBV11-2, with 7 bases lining up with TRBD2. This CDR3 spans 15 amino acids. CDR1 is SGHAT, CDR2 FQNNGV, per germline. V was pared by 5 bases and J by 4 bases, with 8 bases of the junction left unmatched. In nucleotides, the CDR3 is TGTGCCAGCAGCGCTCAGCCGGGACTATACAATGAGCAGTTCTTC. It codes for CASSAQPGLYNEQFF. Based on the CDR3 plus reference TRBV11-2 and TRBJ2-1, the full variable domain is EAGVAQSPRYKIIEKRQSVAFWCNPISGHATLYWYQQILGQGPKLLIQFQNNGVVDDSQLPKDRFSAERLKGVDSTLKIQPAKLEDSAVYLCASSAQPGLYNEQFFGPGTRLTVL.

This clonotype appeared a few times. The chain joins TRBV5-1 to TRBJ2-5, with TRBD1 matching over 7 bases. Germline trimming cut 4 bases from V and 3 bases from J; bases unmatched to any gene: 15. This CDR3 has 17 residues. The germline V gene encodes CDR1 SGHRS and CDR2 YFSETQ. The CDR3 region has the DNA TGCGCCAGCAGCGTTGATCCTGCGACAGGGTTGAAAGAGACCCAGTACTTC. It is translated as CASSVDPATGLKETQYF.

The table lists this clonotype with many counts. The chain joins TRBV20-1 to TRBJ2-3; TRBD2 aligns across 10 bases. J gave up 5 bases and V 1 base, and 6 bases lay outside the gene matches. The CDR3 totals 15 residues. CDR1 is DFQATT, CDR2 SNEGSKA, per germline (reference sequence). Here the CDR3 reads CSARASGSARDTQYF. CDR3 bases: TGCAGTGCTAGAGCTAGCGGGAGTGCAAGAGATACGCAGTATTTT.

In this sample, this clonotype turned up many times. The chain recombines TRBV29-1 with TRBJ2-6; no firm D call. V lost 0 bases and J lost 0, with 6 bases in between. Germline V gives CDR1 SQVTM, CDR2 ANQGSEA. CDR3 length: 15 residues. The CDR3 reads CSVEDPSSGANVLTF. The CDR3 DNA is TGCAGCGTTGAAGATCCCAGCTCTGGGGCCAACGTCCTGACTTTC.

At least ten counts were recorded for this clonotype. V gene TRBV5-5 combines with J gene TRBJ2-4; 7 bases align to TRBD2. The trim removed 0 bases at V and 5 bases at J, leaving 14 bases unmatched. The germline CDR1 and CDR2 sequences are SGHKS and YYEKEE (reference sequence). The CDR3 sequence is 18 residues long. The CDR3 nucleotides read TGTGCCAGCAGCTTGGAAGGGGATTTAGAGACTAGCCAAAACATTCAGTACTTC. It codes for CASSLEGDLETSQNIQYF. Using reference TRBV5-5 and TRBJ2-4 for the parts outside the CDR3, the full variable domain is DAGVTQSPTHLIKTRGQQVTLRCSPISGHKSVSWYQQVLGQGPQFIFQYYEKEERGRGNFPDRFSARQFPNYSSELNVNALLLGDSALYLCASSLEGDLETSQNIQYFGAGTRLSVL.

This clonotype has a count of ten or more. The chain is built from TRBV5-1 and TRBJ1-6; D not certain. The V and J ends lost 1 base and 7 bases respectively, with 9 bases between them. Germline assignment: CDR1 SGHRS and CDR2 YFSETQ. The CDR3 extends over 14 amino acids. The CDR3, as DNA: TGCGCCAGCAGCTTGTTAGTCTCCAATTCACCCCTCCACTTT. It is translated as CASSLLVSNSPLHF.

This clonotype was seen repeatedly, ten times or more. The V and J genes are TRBV29-1 and TRBJ1-3; 7 positions agree with TRBD1. The ends lost 5 bases at V and 4 bases at J; junction bases unmatched: 2. The CDR3 is 12 amino acids. The V gene's germline CDR1 is SQVTM and CDR2 ANQGSEA. The CDR3 DNA sequence: TGCAGCGTTACAGGGGCCGGAAACACCATATATTTT. Translated: CSVTGAGNTIYF.

This clonotype was seen many times. This chain links TRBV3-1 with TRBJ2-3; possibly TRBD2 for D (6 bases). The CDR3 runs 17 residues. The V end lost 1 base, the J end lost 4 bases, and 18 bases lay between the germline ends. CDR1 is LGHDT and CDR2 is YNNKEL in the germline V gene (reference sequence). The DNA of the CDR3 is TGTGCCAGCAGCCAAGTGAGTTGGTCGGGAGATGCAGATACGCAGTATTTT. Its protein product is CASSQVSWSGDADTQYF.

This clonotype came up many times. The chain couples TRBV27 to TRBJ2-7, with D perhaps matching TRBD2 (7 bases). Deletions cut 3 bases from V and 3 bases from J, with 15 bases between. CDR1 is MNHEY, CDR2 SMNVEV, per germline (reference sequence). This CDR3 is built from 15 residues. The CDR3 DNA reads as TGTGCCAGCAGTTTGACAGGAGGGGGGGTCTACGAGCAGTACTTC. Its protein product is CASSLTGGGVYEQYF.

This clonotype occurred many times. The gene calls are TRBV15 and TRBJ2-2, with D possibly TRBD2 on 6 matching bases. The germline V and J ends were trimmed by 0 bases and 2 bases, with 19 bases remaining between them. The length of the CDR3 is 19 residues. Per the germline V gene, CDR1 is LNHNV and CDR2 is YYDKDF (reference sequence). CDR3 region: CATSREGLHQAYNTGELFF. In nucleotides, the CDR3 is TGTGCCACCAGCAGAGAGGGACTGCATCAAGCTTACAACACCGGGGAGCTGTTTTTT.

In this sample, this clonotype turned up many times. V usage is TRBV4-2 and J usage is TRBJ2-1; 8 bases match TRBD2. The V gene end was trimmed by 0 bases and the J gene end by 7 bases; junction bases not matched to a gene: 8. Germline values: CDR1 LGHNA, CDR2 YNFKEQ. This CDR3 spans 16 amino acids. The CDR3 nucleotides read TGTGCCAGCAGCCAAGATCGCGGGACTAGGTGGAATGAGCAGTTCTTC. This translates into CASSQDRGTRWNEQFF.

At least ten counts were recorded for this clonotype. V gene TRBV12-3 or TRBV12-4 combines with J gene TRBJ2-7; TRBD1 might be the D (5 bases). CDR3 length: 14 residues. V dropped 3 bases and J dropped 1 base, with 10 bases sitting between them. CDR3: CASSFIGESYEQYF. In nucleotides, the CDR3 is TGTGCCAGCAGTTTTATAGGGGAATCCTACGAGCAGTACTTC.

The sample holds a few counts of this clonotype. The rearrangement joins TRBV5-1 to TRBJ1-6, with D possibly matching TRBD1 (5 bases). The germline V and J ends were trimmed by 4 bases and 5 bases, with 10 bases remaining between them. There are 14 residues in the CDR3. The germline V gene encodes CDR1 SGHRS and CDR2 YFSETQ. The CDR3 sequence: CASSQGRDNSPLHF. CDR3 bases: TGCGCCAGCAGCCAGGGACGGGATAATTCACCCCTCCACTTT.

As regards this clonotype: A read error is possible here, since a much larger clone lies one base away. The chain has TRBV5-1 and TRBJ1-1; a possible D gene is TRBD1 (6 bases). Trimming stripped 4 bases from V and 6 bases from J, with 25 bases between. CDR1 is SGHRS, CDR2 YFSETQ, per germline. The CDR3 length is 17 residues. CDR3 sequence: CASSILSGTRSVAEAFF. In DNA, the CDR3 is TGCGCCAGCAGCATCCTTTCCGGGACACGGTCTGTCGCTGAAGCTTTCTTT.

A note on this clonotype: One base away lies a much larger clone, so this may be a sequencing read error. The V and J genes are TRBV20-1 and TRBJ1-5; D is perhaps TRBD1 (6 bases). Looked up from germline, CDR1 is DFQATT and CDR2 is SNEGSKA (reference sequence). The CDR3 sequence is 16 residues long. CDR3 protein: CTARVSGGTLTQPQHF. The DNA for the CDR3 is TGCACTGCTAGAGTGTCAGGAGGGACACTAACTCAGCCCCAGCATTTT.

This clonotype was counted ten times or more. The rearrangement links TRBV12-3 or TRBV12-4 to TRBJ2-5; D might be TRBD1 (5 bases). The CDR3 totals 16 residues. Trimming left V 4 bases short and J 2 bases short, with 17 bases between. The CDR3 here is CASSYRQGREQETQYF. The CDR3 DNA reads TGTGCCAGCAGTTACCGGCAGGGTAGGGAACAAGAGACCCAGTACTTC.

About this clonotype: A read error may be the cause here, since a much bigger clone is one base away. This chain links TRBV12-3 or TRBV12-4 with TRBJ2-1; D is ambiguous. CDR3 length equals 13 residues. Trimming stripped 5 bases from V and 3 bases from J, with 8 bases between. The CDR3 region has the DNA TGTGCCAGCAGTCCCAATAACTACAATGAGCAGTTCTTC. Its protein is CASSPNNYNEQFF.

Of note for this clonotype: A much bigger clone sits one base away, suggesting this may be a read error. CDR3 sequence (DNA): TGCGCCATCAGCCCGGGACAGGGGTCTACTTGGAACACTGAAGCTTTCTTT. Its translation: CAISPGQGSTWNTEAFF. The genes are TRBV4-1 and TRBJ1-1, with 10 bases identical to TRBD1. Per the germline V gene, CDR1 is MGHRA and CDR2 is YSYEKL. The CDR3 contains 17 residues.

This clonotype has a count of ten or more. The chain employs TRBV10-3 and TRBJ2-3; 11 nucleotides align to TRBD2. The CDR3 sequence is 13 residues long. Germline CDR1 and CDR2: ENHRY and SYGVKD. V shed 11 bases, J shed 2 bases, and the junction held 3 bases outside the gene matches. The CDR3 reads CAVAGGPTDTQYF. CDR3 DNA: TGTGCCGTAGCGGGAGGGCCCACAGATACGCAGTATTTT.

This clonotype was counted ten times or more. V usage is TRBV12-3 or TRBV12-4 and J usage is TRBJ2-1; tentative D call: TRBD1 (6 bases). The germline V and J ends were trimmed by 5 bases and 7 bases, with 15 bases remaining between them. The CDR3 runs 14 residues. DNA of the CDR3: TGTGCCAGCAGTGGGGTGACAGGCCGGAATGAGCAGTTCTTC. It specifies CASSGVTGRNEQFF.

This clonotype was counted ten times or more. V is TRBV5-5 and J is TRBJ2-7, with TRBD1 identical over 7 bases. CDR3 length: 16 residues. V shed 1 base and J 2 bases; nucleotides not matched to a gene: 9. Germline loops: CDR1 SGHKS, CDR2 YYEKEE (reference sequence). The CDR3 DNA follows: TGTGCCAGCAGCTTGTTAAGGACGAGGGGGCCCTACGAGCAGTACTTC. The encoded protein is CASSLLRTRGPYEQYF.

This clonotype showed up many times. This chain uses TRBV6-5 with TRBJ1-1, with no clear D. CDR1 is MNHEY, CDR2 SVGAGI, per germline. Trimming took off 0 bases at V and 1 base at J, with 6 bases between the two ends. CDR3 size: 14 residues. CDR3 DNA sequence: TGTGCCAGCAGTTACTCCTTCGCGAACACTGAAGCTTTCTTT. Translation: CASSYSFANTEAFF.

This clonotype came up a few times. The rearrangement links TRBV5-4 to TRBJ2-5, with D unclear. The CDR3 runs 14 residues. V shed 1 base and J shed 1 base, with 8 bases lying between them. The germline V gene encodes CDR1 SGHNT and CDR2 YYREEE (reference sequence). DNA for the CDR3: TGTGCCAGCAGCTTGCAACAGCTCCAAGAGACCCAGTACTTC. Translating it yields CASSLQQLQETQYF.

This clonotype has at least ten counts. The V gene is TRBV14, the J gene TRBJ2-1; no firm D call. CDR1 and CDR2 (germline): SGHDN, FVKESK. Trimming pared 0 bases from V and 4 bases from J, leaving 4 bases between. CDR3 length: 13 residues. CDR3 loop: CASSQEKYNEQFF. The CDR3 nucleotides read TGTGCCAGCAGCCAAGAAAAGTACAATGAGCAGTTCTTC.

This clonotype has only a few counts. The chain couples TRBV20-1 to TRBJ2-1; tentative D call: TRBD2 (7 bases). V lost 3 bases to trimming and J lost 8 bases, with 29 bases between them. The CDR3 length is 18 residues. Looked up from germline, CDR1 is DFQATT and CDR2 is SNEGSKA (reference sequence). The CDR3 DNA follows: TGCAGTGCTAGGGGATTTAGGGGGGGGGGCCACGTCGGGGATGAGCAGTTCTTC. This gives the protein CSARGFRGGGHVGDEQFF.

In this sample, this clonotype turned up many times. CDR3 bases: TGTGCCAGCAGCTTAGGCGACAGGCAAGAGACCCAGTACTTC. Protein product: CASSLGDRQETQYF. The chain joins TRBV7-2 to TRBJ2-5; TRBD1 is a possible D gene (6 bases). Germline V lookup: CDR1 SGHTA, CDR2 FQGNSA. V lost 1 base and J 2 bases, leaving 8 bases between the germline ends. This CDR3 is built from 14 residues.

This clonotype was seen repeatedly, ten times or more. The chain couples TRBV20-1 to TRBJ2-1; TRBD2 aligns across 7 bases. In germline, CDR1 is DFQATT, CDR2 SNEGSKA (reference sequence). This CDR3 region has 15 residues. The V gene end was trimmed by 5 bases and the J gene end by 8 bases; junction bases not matched to a gene: 15. DNA of the CDR3: TGCAGTGCTCCCCAGCAGCGGGATGTCGCCCATGAGCAGTTCTTC. This codes for CSAPQQRDVAHEQFF.